The 5 T cell receptor beta chains presented below share a single source sample, sequenced in a study of blood T cell repertoires in COVID-19. The method was immunoSEQ multiplex PCR; TCRdb's version includes in-frame clones alone and lacks a portion of them. The data contain around 200,000 clones, about 83% of them singletons. The sample comprised peripheral blood. The source is a woman aged 25 to 39 with COVID-19, enrolled during active disease.

The genes are TRBV6-4 and TRBJ2-1, with no clear D. CDR3 length: 17 residues. V lost 0 bases, J lost 3 bases, and 15 bases lay in between. The germline V gene has CDR1 MRHNA and CDR2 SNTAGT. The CDR3 loop reads CASSDSWAEKNYNEQFF. CDR3 nucleotides: TGTGCCAGCAGTGACTCGTGGGCAGAGAAAAACTACAATGAGCAGTTCTTC.

The chain links TRBV29-1 to TRBJ1-1, with a weak D call TRBD1 (6 bases). In germline, CDR1 is SQVTM, CDR2 ANQGSEA. The length of the CDR3 is 12 residues. V lost 3 bases, J lost 7 bases, and 12 bases lay in between. CDR3 DNA sequence: TGCAGCGTTGATGCAGGGGCGGTTGAAGCTTTCTTT. This translates into CSVDAGAVEAFF. The full variable domain, with the rest looked up from reference TRBV29-1 and TRBJ1-1, is SAVISQKPSRDICQRGTSLTIQCQVDSQVTMMFWYRQQPGQSLTLIATANQGSEATYESGFVIDKFPISRPNLTFSTLTVSNMSPEDSSIYLCSVDAGAVEAFFGQGTRLTVV.

The chain carries TRBV19 and TRBJ1-2, with D hard to call. V shed 4 bases and J shed 5 bases, with 20 bases lying between them. The CDR3 extends over 16 amino acids. From germline, CDR1 is LNHDA and CDR2 SQIVND (reference sequence). In nucleotides, the CDR3 is TGTGCCAGTAGTAAAGACACCAGCCGGGGATCATATGGCTACACCTTC. Amino acid sequence: CASSKDTSRGSYGYTF.

The J gene is TRBJ2-3, the V gene TRBV27, with 10 bases that match TRBD1. This CDR3 is built from 15 residues. Germline loops: CDR1 MNHEY, CDR2 SMNVEV (reference sequence). After removal of 3 bases from V and 4 bases from J, the junction contained 4 bases not matched to a gene. The CDR3 loop is CASSLTGQGPDTQYF. In nucleotides, the CDR3 is TGTGCCAGCAGTTTGACGGGACAGGGGCCAGATACGCAGTATTTT.

This chain connects TRBV6-5 to TRBJ2-3; TRBD1 agrees at 9 bases. Germline CDR1 is MNHEY and CDR2 is SVGAGI. The CDR3 totals 15 residues. V gave up 5 bases and J gave up 4 bases; unmatched junction bases: 7. CDR3 bases: TGTGCCAGCAGTCCGACAGGGGGACCTCCAGATACGCAGTATTTT. Residues: CASSPTGGPPDTQYF.